The 15 T cell receptor beta chains in this list originate from one sample, sequenced in a study of identical twins. TCRdb re-analysed the 5' RACE reads in MiXCR, keeping a single row per CDR3 protein. The sample comprises about 500,000 distinct CDR3 sequences, approximately 14% of which are singletons, and approximately 0.98% rests with the top ten. These same records also appear under a second study, on yellow fever vaccine responses in identical twins.

The sequenced sample was CD4+ T cells sorted from blood. All receptors derive from a woman aged 18-30 years in good health.

The gene calls are TRBV14 and TRBJ2-3; TRBD1 agrees at 7 bases. The CDR3 contains 14 residues. V was pared by 2 bases and J by 5 bases, with 4 bases of the junction left unmatched. Looked up from germline, CDR1 is SGHDN and CDR2 is FVKESK. CDR3 nucleotides: TGTGCCAGCAGCCAACGACAGGGTAAAGATACGCAGTATTTT. Protein sequence: CASSQRQGKDTQYF. Filled out from reference TRBV14 and TRBJ2-3, the complete variable domain reads EAGVTQFPSHSVIEKGQTVTLRCDPISGHDNLYWYRRVMGKEIKFLLHFVKESKQDESGMPNNRFLAERTGGTYSTLKVQPAELEDSGVYFCASSQRQGKDTQYFGPGTRLTVL.

This chain connects TRBV3-1 to TRBJ2-1; 10 nucleotides line up with TRBD1. Germline-derived CDR1 and CDR2 are LGHDT and YNNKEL (reference sequence). The V and J ends lost 7 bases and 8 bases, in that order; junction bases with no gene match: 11. The CDR3 covers 15 residues. Here the CDR3 DNA reads TGTGCCAGCAACCCATCGGACAGGGGGGTCTATGAGCAGTTCTTC. Amino acid sequence: CASNPSDRGVYEQFF.

This clonotype was seen only a few times. The chain uses TRBV19 and TRBJ2-1; TRBD1 or TRBD2 may be the D gene (5 bases each). The germline V and J ends were trimmed by 5 bases and 2 bases, with 13 bases remaining between them. Germline CDR1 is LNHDA and CDR2 is SQIVND (reference sequence). The CDR3 runs 15 residues. As DNA, the CDR3 is TGTGCCAGTAGTGGTTTTGGGGGAGCCTACAATGAGCAGTTCTTC. Translating it yields CASSGFGGAYNEQFF.

There are a few counts of this clonotype. The chain carries TRBV5-1 and TRBJ1-2; tentatively, D is TRBD1 (6 bases). The CDR3 is 15 amino acids. The germline V gene has CDR1 SGHRS and CDR2 YFSETQ. Deletions cut 4 bases from V and 5 bases from J, with 18 bases between. The CDR3 bases are TGCGCCAGCAGCGAACCAGGGGCCTTGGTGTATGGCTACACCTTC. Residues: CASSEPGALVYGYTF.

Note on this clonotype: A far larger clone is a single base away, which makes a read error likely. The CDR3 loop reads CASRLSGANVLTF. The CDR3 region has the DNA TGTGCCAGCAGGCTCTCTGGGGCCAACGTCCTGACTTTC. V gene TRBV6-1 combines with J gene TRBJ2-6; D unresolved. Trimming left V 6 bases short and J 0 bases short, with 3 bases between. Germline-derived CDR1 and CDR2 are MNHNS and SASEGT. The CDR3 has 13 amino acids.

The J gene is TRBJ2-1, the V gene TRBV25-1, with 14 bases aligning to TRBD2. Germline CDR1 is MGHDK and CDR2 is SYGVNS. Trimming removed 6 bases from V and 1 base from J; junction bases left unmatched: 2. This CDR3 has 16 amino acids. The CDR3: CASSGTSGGSYNEQFF. Written as DNA, the CDR3 is TGTGCCAGCAGCGGGACTAGCGGGGGTTCCTACAATGAGCAGTTCTTC.

The chain joins TRBV4-3 to TRBJ2-7; possible D gene TRBD1, 5 bases. This CDR3 has 15 amino acids. The V end lost 1 base, the J end lost 4 bases, and 14 bases lay between the germline ends. Germline V gene sequence: CDR1 LGHNA, CDR2 YSLEER. The CDR3 DNA reads as TGCGCCAGCAGCCAAGTAGGGTTGGGGCAATACGAGCAGTACTTC. This codes for CASSQVGLGQYEQYF.

The chain combines TRBV4-2 with TRBJ2-5, with TRBD2 matching 10 bases. The CDR3 has 18 amino acids. V gave up 4 bases and J gave up 4 bases; unmatched junction bases: 15. Per germline, CDR1 LGHNA and CDR2 YNFKEQ. The CDR3 region is CASSPVIAGGGGRETQYF. The CDR3 DNA follows: TGTGCCAGCAGCCCAGTCATAGCGGGGGGCGGGGGGCGAGAGACCCAGTACTTC.

There are a few counts of this clonotype. The V and J genes are TRBV5-1 and TRBJ1-3; 7 bases match TRBD1. The J segment lost 0 bases and the V segment lost 4 bases, leaving 7 bases of the junction unmatched. CDR3 length: 16 amino acids. The germline gives CDR1 SGHRS, CDR2 YFSETQ. CDR3 sequence: CASSPDRSSSGNTIYF. Written as DNA, the CDR3 is TGCGCCAGCAGCCCGGACAGGTCTTCCTCTGGAAACACCATATATTTT.

In its sample, this clonotype was seen a few times. This chain joins TRBV5-1 and TRBJ2-1; D may correspond to TRBD1 or TRBD2 (5 bases each). V shed 0 bases and J shed 6 bases, with 10 bases lying between them. The length of the CDR3 is 14 residues. From germline, CDR1 is SGHRS and CDR2 YFSETQ. CDR3 nucleotides: TGCGCCAGCAGCTTGGGGGACGTTTCCAATGAGCAGTTCTTC. Amino acids: CASSLGDVSNEQFF.

The chain joins TRBV11-3 to TRBJ2-3; D uncertain. The CDR3 spans 14 residues. Germline V gene sequence: CDR1 SGHNT, CDR2 YENEEA. Trimming left V 0 bases short and J 1 base short, with 5 bases between. Here the CDR3 reads CASSLDHGTDTQYF. CDR3 sequence (DNA): TGTGCCAGCAGCTTAGATCACGGCACAGATACGCAGTATTTT.

In its sample, this clonotype was seen many times. The chain employs TRBV24-1 and TRBJ2-7; D call uncertain. V lost 8 bases, J lost 2 bases, and 9 bases lay in between. CDR3 length equals 12 residues. In germline, CDR1 is KGHDR, CDR2 SFDVKD. In DNA, the CDR3 is TGTGCCACCACGTCGGCGACCTACGAGCAGTACTTC. Protein: CATTSATYEQYF.

This clonotype was recorded a few times. The chain combines TRBV3-1 with TRBJ2-1, with D uncertain. The ends were cut back, 2 bases at V and 4 bases at J, with 9 bases in the middle. This CDR3 comprises 14 residues. The germline CDR1 and CDR2 sequences are LGHDT and YNNKEL (reference sequence). The CDR3 nucleotides read TGTGCCAGCAGCCAATGGCCAGAGTACAATGAGCAGTTCTTC. Residues: CASSQWPEYNEQFF.

The CDR3 protein is CASSQELAGVETQYF. The CDR3 DNA sequence: TGCGCCAGCAGCCAAGAACTAGCGGGGGTAGAGACCCAGTACTTC. The rearrangement links TRBV4-1 to TRBJ2-5, with 11 nucleotides matching TRBD2. The CDR3 loop spans 15 amino acids. The V gene's germline CDR1 is MGHRA and CDR2 YSYEKL. Trimming at V came to 0 bases and at J to 4 bases, leaving 1 base not matched to a gene.

The V gene is TRBV9, the J gene TRBJ2-1; 10 bases match TRBD2. Per the germline V gene, CDR1 is SGDLS and CDR2 is YYNGEE. Trimming at V came to 4 bases and at J to 6 bases, leaving 7 bases not matched to a gene. This CDR3 contains 15 residues. Written as DNA, the CDR3 is TGTGCCAGCAGCTTTGGGGCTAGCGGGAGCAATGAGCAGTTCTTC. This gives the protein CASSFGASGSNEQFF.